This T cell receptor beta chain was sequenced for a study of cytomegalovirus exposure and HLA in healthy donors. Notes on the study in general: Researchers reported that a few CMV-associated chains were confirmed in vitro as CMV antigen-specific. According to a subsequent analysis, TCR clusters from the first cohort were inclined to appear together in the 110 or so validation repertoires. Reports showed the classifier diagnosing cytomegalovirus status with high specificity and sensitivity. The investigators catalogued 180 or so TCR beta chains as cytomegalovirus-associated.

Remarks on this clone: Its antigen is as yet unknown.

Using immunoSEQ multiplex PCR, the repertoire was profiled, and TCRdb retains in-frame clones only, with some absent. The table has over 110,000 clones, 70% to 90% seen once. Sequencing was done on a sample of PBMCs. The clonotype was recovered from a man younger than 35 in good health and CMV-seropositive.

The CDR3 here is CASSRIGGENIQYF. In nucleotides, the CDR3 is TGCGCCAGCAGCCGCATAGGAGGGGAAAACATTCAGTACTTC. The chain uses TRBV5-1 and TRBJ2-4; TRBD2 might be the D (6 bases). V shed 4 bases and J shed 5 bases, with 13 bases lying between them. Germline V gene sequence: CDR1 SGHRS, CDR2 YFSETQ. The CDR3 runs 14 residues.